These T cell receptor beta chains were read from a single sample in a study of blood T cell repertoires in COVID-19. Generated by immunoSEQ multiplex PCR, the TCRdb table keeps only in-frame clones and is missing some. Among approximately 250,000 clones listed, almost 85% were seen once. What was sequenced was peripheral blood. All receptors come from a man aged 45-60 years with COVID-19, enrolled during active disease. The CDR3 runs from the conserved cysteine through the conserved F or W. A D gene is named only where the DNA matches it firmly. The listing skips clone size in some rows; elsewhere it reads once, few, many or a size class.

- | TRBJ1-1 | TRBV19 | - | TGTGCCAGTAGTATTGAGTATCGGGACACTGAAGCTTTCTTT | CASSIEYRDTEAFF
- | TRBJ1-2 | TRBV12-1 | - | TGTGCCAGCAGCTTGGGTGGGACAGGGGCAACCTATGGCTACACCTTC | CASSLGGTGATYGYTF
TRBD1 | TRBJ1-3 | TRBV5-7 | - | TGTGCCAGCAGCTTGGTATTGGGGACAGCTGGAAACACCATATATTTT | CASSLVLGTAGNTIYF
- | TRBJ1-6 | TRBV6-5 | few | TGTGCCAGCATGACAGCTCTTGGAAATTCACCCCTCCACTTT | CASMTALGNSPLHF
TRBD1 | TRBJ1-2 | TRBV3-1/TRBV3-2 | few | TGTGCCAGCAGCCGGGACAGCTGGCGGGGCTACACCTTC | CASSRDSWRGYTF
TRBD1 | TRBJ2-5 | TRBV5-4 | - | TGTGCCAGCAGCTCGAAAGGGACAGGGGGACAAGAGACCCAGTACTTC | CASSSKGTGGQETQYF
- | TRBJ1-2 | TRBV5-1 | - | TGCGCCAGCAGCTTGGTCGGTCAGGCTGGCTACACCTTC | CASSLVGQAGYTF
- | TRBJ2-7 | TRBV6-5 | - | TGTGCCAGCAGAGACGGGGCCGGGGGTTCCTACGAGCAGTACTTC | CASRDGAGGSYEQYF
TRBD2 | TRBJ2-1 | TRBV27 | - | TGTGCCAGCAGTTCAAGCGGGGGGCTCTACAATGAGCAGTTCTTC | CASSSSGGLYNEQFF
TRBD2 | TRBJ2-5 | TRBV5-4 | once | TGTGCCAGCAGTCCGAGCGCGGGGGGGCCGGGAGAGACCCAGTACTTC | CASSPSAGGPGETQYF
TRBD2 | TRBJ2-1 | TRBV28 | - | TGTGCCAGCAGTTTACCACTAGCGGGGTACAATGAGCAGTTCTTC | CASSLPLAGYNEQFF
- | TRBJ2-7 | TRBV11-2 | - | TGTGCCAGCAGCTTAGCCTGGCTAGGGGACTACGAGCAGTACTTC | CASSLAWLGDYEQYF
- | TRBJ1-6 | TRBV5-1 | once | TGCGCCAGCAGCTTGGCTGGGGGGAGCTCAGGGAATTCACCCCTCCACTTT | CASSLAGGSSGNSPLHF
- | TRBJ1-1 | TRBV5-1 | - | TGCGCCAGCAGCTTGGATCGGGTTGAGGGAGCTTTCTTT | CASSLDRVEGAFF
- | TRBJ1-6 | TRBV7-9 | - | TGTGCCAGCAGCCCACAACAGGGATCTCCCCTCCACTTT | CASSPQQGSPLHF
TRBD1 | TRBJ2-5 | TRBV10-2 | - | TGCGCCAGCAGAACAGGGGACAGGGCGGTTGAGACCCAGTACTTC | CASRTGDRAVETQYF
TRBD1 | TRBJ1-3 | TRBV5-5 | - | TGTGCCAGCAGCACCCAAGACAGGGCATGGGGAAACACCATATATTTT | CASSTQDRAWGNTIYF
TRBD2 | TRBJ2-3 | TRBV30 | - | TGTGCCTGGAGTGTCGGGGGGGCCACAGATACGCAGTATTTT | CAWSVGGATDTQYF
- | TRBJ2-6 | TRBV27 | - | TGTGCCAGTTCCCCTTTACGGGGCTCTGGGGCCAACGTCCTGACTTTC | CASSPLRGSGANVLTF
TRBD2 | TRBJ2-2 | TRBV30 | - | TGTGCCGGCGGACTAGCGACGAACACCGGGGAGCTGTTTTTT | CAGGLATNTGELFF
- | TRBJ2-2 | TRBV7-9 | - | TGTGCCAGCAGCTTAGGGGAGGTTCCCGGGGAGCTGTTTTTT | CASSLGEVPGELFF
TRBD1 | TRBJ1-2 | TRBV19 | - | TGTGCCAGTAAGACAGGGGTTTATGGCTACACCTTC | CASKTGVYGYTF
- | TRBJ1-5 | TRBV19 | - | TGTGCCAGTAGTCGCCGCGGGACGGGGCATCAGCCCCAGCATTTT | CASSRRGTGHQPQHF
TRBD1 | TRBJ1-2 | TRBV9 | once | TGTGCCAGCAGCCAGGGGGAGGTGGGTCCTAACTATGGCTACACCTTC | CASSQGEVGPNYGYTF
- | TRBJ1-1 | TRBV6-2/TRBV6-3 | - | TGTGCCAGCAGTTACTCGGCAGGGGCGGGCCAGGAAGCTTTCTTT | CASSYSAGAGQEAFF
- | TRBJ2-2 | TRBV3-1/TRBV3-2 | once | TGTGCCAGCAGCCAAGGAAGGCTTGCCGGGAGAAGGGAGCTGTTTTTT | CASSQGRLAGRRELFF
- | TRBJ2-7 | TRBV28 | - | TGTGCCAGCCAAAGATACGGGTCTCCCATGAACGAGCAGTACTTC | CASQRYGSPMNEQYF
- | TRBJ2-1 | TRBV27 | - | TGTGCCAGCAGTTCTGTGGCGGGGCCTTACAATGAGCAGTTCTTC | CASSSVAGPYNEQFF
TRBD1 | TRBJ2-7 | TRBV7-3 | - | TGTGCCAGCAGCCTTGGCGGACAGGATACTGAGCAGTACTTC | CASSLGGQDTEQYF
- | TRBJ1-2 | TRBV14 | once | TGTGCCAGCAGTGGCAGGGGCATCTATGGCTACACCTTC | CASSGRGIYGYTF
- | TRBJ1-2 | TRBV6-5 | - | TGTGCCAGCAAGTGGGGCTATAACTATGGCTACACCTTC | CASKWGYNYGYTF
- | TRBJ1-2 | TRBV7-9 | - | TGTGCCAGCAGCTTAGAACGCCACCGGGGTGGCTACACCTTC | CASSLERHRGGYTF
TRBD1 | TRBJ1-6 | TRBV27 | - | TGTGCCAGCAGGAGGGACAGGATCTCACCCCTCCACTTT | CASRRDRISPLHF
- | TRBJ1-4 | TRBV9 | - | TGTGCCAGCAGCGTAGGAGCGGCTAATGAAAAACTGTTTTTT | CASSVGAANEKLFF
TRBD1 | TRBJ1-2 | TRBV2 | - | TGTGCCAGCAGTGGAGAGGGACAGAAGAACTATGGCTACACCTTC | CASSGEGQKNYGYTF
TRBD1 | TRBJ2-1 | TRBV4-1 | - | TGCGCCAGCAGCCAAGTGGGACAGGGTTACAATGAGCAGTTCTTC | CASSQVGQGYNEQFF
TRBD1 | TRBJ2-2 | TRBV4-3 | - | TGCGCCAGCAGCCAAGAGCTTCTCGCGGGGACAGGGGTAGCCGGGGAGCTGTTTTTT | CASSQELLAGTGVAGELFF
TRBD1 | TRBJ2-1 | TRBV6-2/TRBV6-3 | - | TGTGCCAGCAGTTACCAGTCGCCCGGGACCAACAGGGGTGAGCAGTTCTTC | CASSYQSPGTNRGEQFF
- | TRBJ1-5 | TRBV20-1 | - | TGCAGTGCTAGTTGGAAGGGGGTGTGGGATCAGCCCCAGCATTTT | CSASWKGVWDQPQHF
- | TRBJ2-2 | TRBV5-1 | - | TGCGCCAGCAAAACGGGTAACACCGGGGAGCTGTTTTTT | CASKTGNTGELFF
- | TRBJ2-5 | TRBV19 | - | TGTGCCAGTCGAAGGCGGTTCAGCGTACAAGAGACCCAGTACTTC | CASRRRFSVQETQYF
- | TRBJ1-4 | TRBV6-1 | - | TGTGCCAGCAGTGCAAGACAGGACAAGCGCGGTGAAAAACTGTTTTTT | CASSARQDKRGEKLFF
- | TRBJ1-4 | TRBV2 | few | TGTGCCAGCAGTGAAGGCAGGGGAAATGAAAAACTGTTTTTT | CASSEGRGNEKLFF
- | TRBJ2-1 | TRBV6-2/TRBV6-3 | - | TGTGCCAGCAGTTACTTCGGGGTTCGGTCCTACAATGAGCAGTTCTTC | CASSYFGVRSYNEQFF
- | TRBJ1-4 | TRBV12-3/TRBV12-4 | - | TGTGCCAGCAGTTTAGGCGGAAAACTGTTTTTT | CASSLGGKLFF
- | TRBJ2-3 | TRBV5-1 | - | TGCGCCAGCAGCTTGTTAGGACAGCGCACAGATACGCAGTATTTT | CASSLLGQRTDTQYF
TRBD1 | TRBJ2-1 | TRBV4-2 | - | TGTGCCAGCAGCCGTCGACAGGGCAATGAGCAGTTCTTC | CASSRRQGNEQFF
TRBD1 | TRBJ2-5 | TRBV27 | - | TGTGCCAGCAGTATCCGGACAGGGGGGAAGACCCAGTACTTC | CASSIRTGGKTQYF
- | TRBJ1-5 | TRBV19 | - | TGTGCCAGTAGTATACAGGGGTTAAATCAGCCCCAGCATTTT | CASSIQGLNQPQHF
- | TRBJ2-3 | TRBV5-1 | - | TGCGCCAGCAGCGTCCAAGGACACACAGATACGCAGTATTTT | CASSVQGHTDTQYF